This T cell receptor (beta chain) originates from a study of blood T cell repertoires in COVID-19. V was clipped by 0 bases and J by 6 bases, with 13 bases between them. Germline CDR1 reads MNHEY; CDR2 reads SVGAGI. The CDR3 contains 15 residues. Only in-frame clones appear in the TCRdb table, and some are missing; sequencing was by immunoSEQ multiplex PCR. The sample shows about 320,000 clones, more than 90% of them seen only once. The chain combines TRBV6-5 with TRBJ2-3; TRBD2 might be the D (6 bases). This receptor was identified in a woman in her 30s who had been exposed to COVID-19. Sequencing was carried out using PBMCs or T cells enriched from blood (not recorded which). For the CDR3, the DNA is TGTGCCAGCAGTTACTCGAGGCGGAGCGGGGATACGCAGTATTTT. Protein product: CASSYSRRSGDTQYF.